A selection of T cell receptor beta chains follows, all from one sample in a study of shared clonotypes between healthy human individuals. Here immunoSEQ multiplex PCR was the method, and the copy in TCRdb shows in-frame clones only, minus some. The sample lists about 2.1 million clones; roughly 95% were seen once. The sequenced sample consisted of naive CD8+ T cells from PBMCs. These receptors came from a young man in good health. Some clones in this sample may be carry-over from other donors' samples. CDR3s include the opening cysteine and the closing phenylalanine or tryptophan. The D gene is left open where the match is weak. Only some rows state a clone size, as once, few, many or a class for expanded clones.

TRBJ2-7 | TRBV27 | . | . | CASSFAGDPFYEQYF | TGTGCCAGCAGTTTTGCAGGGGACCCTTTTTACGAGCAGTACTTC
TRBJ2-1 | TRBV5-4 | . | . | CASSLAHNEQFF | TGTGCCAGCAGCTTGGCCCACAATGAGCAGTTCTTC
TRBJ2-2 | TRBV7-3 | few | . | CASSLTLRGGELFF | TGTGCCAGCAGCTTGACCCTCAGGGGCGGGGAGCTGTTTTTT
TRBJ1-2 | TRBV27 | . | . | CASSPYPDESGYTF | TGTGCCAGCAGTCCCTACCCCGACGAATCCGGCTACACCTTC
TRBJ1-4 | TRBV6-1 | . | . | CASSETPSGNEKLFF | TGTGCCAGCAGTGAAACACCATCGGGAAATGAAAAACTGTTTTTT
TRBJ2-7 | TRBV7-9 | . | TRBD2 | CASSPGGTYEQYF | TGTGCCAGCAGCCCGGGGGGGACCTACGAGCAGTACTTC
TRBJ1-2 | TRBV7-9 | . | . | CASSSLSNGYTF | TGTGCCAGCAGCTCCCTCTCGAATGGCTACACCTTC
TRBJ2-7 | TRBV7-2 | . | . | CASSYGLGLHTEQYF | TGTGCCAGCAGCTACGGACTGGGCCTTCATACTGAGCAGTACTTC
TRBJ2-3 | TRBV28 | . | . | CASSGGDSSTDTQYF | TGTGCCAGCAGTGGGGGCGATTCTAGCACAGATACGCAGTATTTT
TRBJ1-2 | TRBV11-2 | . | . | CASSQGHLNYGYTF | TGTGCCAGCAGCCAGGGACACCTTAACTATGGCTACACCTTC
TRBJ2-1 | TRBV9 | . | . | CASSVVGVVGNEQFF | TGTGCCAGCAGCGTAGTTGGGGTCGTGGGGAATGAGCAGTTCTTC
TRBJ2-5 | TRBV28 | . | TRBD1 | CASIPKTGYQETQYF | TGTGCCAGTATACCGAAGACAGGGTACCAAGAGACCCAGTACTTC
TRBJ2-7 | TRBV7-3 | . | . | CASSLGTGSGDLDEQYF | TGTGCCAGCAGCTTAGGGACTGGGTCAGGCGACCTAGACGAGCAGTACTTC
TRBJ2-7 | TRBV27 | . | TRBD1 | CASSPPGGYYEQYF | TGTGCCAGCAGTCCCCCAGGGGGTTATTACGAGCAGTACTTC
TRBJ1-2 | TRBV6-5 | . | . | CASSYEVSGNYGYTF | TGTGCCAGCAGTTATGAAGTCTCAGGGAACTATGGCTACACCTTC
TRBJ2-1 | TRBV7-9 | . | . | CASIKGSAYNEQFF | TGTGCCAGCATTAAGGGGTCAGCTTACAATGAGCAGTTCTTC
TRBJ1-5 | TRBV27 | . | TRBD1 | CASSPLTGVAQPQHF | TGTGCCAGCAGTCCGCTAACAGGGGTGGCTCAGCCCCAGCATTTT
TRBJ1-4 | TRBV15 | once | . | CATSRAGLRNEKLFF | TGTGCCACCAGCAGAGCGGGACTTAGGAATGAAAAACTGTTTTTT
TRBJ2-2 | TRBV5-4 | . | . | CASSLVGGPGELFF | TGTGCCAGCAGCTTGGTTGGGGGCCCCGGGGAGCTGTTTTTT
TRBJ2-3 | TRBV9 | . | . | CASSVGYRGDTQYF | TGTGCCAGCAGCGTAGGTTACCGCGGAGATACGCAGTATTTT
TRBJ2-7 | TRBV9 | once | . | CASSPPTPSYEQYF | TGTGCCAGCAGCCCCCCGACACCCTCCTACGAGCAGTACTTC
TRBJ2-3 | TRBV7-8 | . | TRBD2 | CASSYPGLAAIAGTTDTQYF | TGTGCCAGCAGCTACCCGGGACTAGCAGCTATCGCGGGAACCACAGATACGCAGTATTTT
TRBJ2-7 | TRBV7-9 | . | . | CASSSPGSSRGEQYF | TGTGCCAGCAGCTCCCCAGGATCCTCTCGAGGTGAGCAGTACTTC
TRBJ1-1 | TRBV5-4 | . | . | CASSSPEGGGTEAFF | TGTGCCAGCAGCTCACCTGAAGGGGGAGGCACTGAAGCTTTCTTT
TRBJ2-2 | TRBV27 | . | . | CASSSLGGDNANTGELFF | TGTGCCAGCAGTTCGCTTGGGGGGGACAACGCGAACACCGGGGAGCTGTTTTTT
TRBJ1-5 | TRBV2 | . | . | CASSVHPGGSNQPQHF | TGTGCCAGCAGTGTTCATCCGGGAGGGAGCAATCAGCCCCAGCATTTT
TRBJ2-3 | TRBV6-6 | . | . | CASSSEPHTGPDTQYF | TGTGCCAGCAGTTCCGAACCCCATACAGGGCCCGATACGCAGTATTTT
TRBJ1-4 | TRBV5-5 | . | TRBD1 | CASSGTGLLNEKLFF | TGTGCCAGCAGTGGGACAGGCCTCCTTAATGAAAAACTGTTTTTT
TRBJ2-7 | TRBV10-2 | . | . | CASSESGLGGEQYF | TGCGCCAGCAGTGAGTCGGGACTCGGCGGCGAGCAGTACTTC
TRBJ2-3 | TRBV19 | . | . | CASSERVRDTQYF | TGTGCCAGTAGCGAGAGGGTGAGAGATACGCAGTATTTT
TRBJ2-7 | TRBV5-5 | . | TRBD2 | CASSSLSGRAIEQYF | TGTGCCAGCAGCTCCCTCAGCGGGAGGGCCATCGAGCAGTACTTC
TRBJ2-1 | TRBV5-1 | . | TRBD2 | CASTPRLAGGGSSYNEQFF | TGCGCCAGCACCCCACGACTAGCGGGAGGTGGGAGCTCCTACAATGAGCAGTTCTTC
TRBJ2-7 | TRBV9 | . | . | CASTQDRRAYEQYF | TGTGCCAGCACCCAAGACAGGAGGGCCTACGAGCAGTACTTC
TRBJ2-2 | TRBV27 | . | . | CASSLYGASGGELFF | TGTGCCAGCAGTTTATATGGTGCTAGTGGCGGGGAGCTGTTTTTT
TRBJ1-5 | TRBV7-9 | . | . | CASSLAGPEQPQHF | TGTGCCAGCAGCTTAGCAGGGCCAGAACAGCCCCAGCATTTT
TRBJ2-1 | TRBV5-6 | . | . | CASTLGGPGDEQFF | TGTGCCAGCACCCTGGGCGGGCCGGGCGATGAGCAGTTCTTC
TRBJ2-5 | TRBV15 | . | TRBD1 | CATSRAKRDREETQYF | TGTGCCACCAGCAGAGCCAAAAGGGACAGGGAAGAGACCCAGTACTTC
TRBJ1-1 | TRBV9 | . | . | CASSVGGVGGEAFF | TGTGCCAGCAGCGTAGGGGGGGTAGGTGGTGAAGCTTTCTTT
TRBJ2-1 | TRBV2 | . | TRBD2 | CASRRTSGRGDEQFF | TGTGCCAGCAGGCGGACTAGCGGGAGAGGCGATGAGCAGTTCTTC
TRBJ2-5 | TRBV19 | . | . | CASSMLLGETQYF | TGTGCCAGTAGTATGCTACTAGGGGAGACCCAGTACTTC
TRBJ2-2 | TRBV11-2 | . | . | CASSLYRGNTGELFF | TGTGCCAGCAGCTTATACCGTGGGAACACCGGGGAGCTGTTTTTT
TRBJ2-7 | TRBV5-1 | . | TRBD2 | CASSLVGGSRAEQYF | TGCGCCAGCAGCTTGGTGGGCGGGAGTAGGGCCGAGCAGTACTTC
TRBJ2-5 | TRBV4-1 | once | TRBD2 | CASSQDQGGGETQYF | TGCGCCAGCAGCCAAGATCAGGGCGGGGGAGAGACCCAGTACTTC
TRBJ1-2 | TRBV7-9 | . | TRBD1 | CASSFLTGNYGYTF | TGTGCCAGCAGCTTTTTGACAGGGAACTATGGCTACACCTTC